Sequencing of this T cell receptor beta chain was carried out in a study of OX40 agonist ivuxolimab in advanced cancers. Study observations and caveats: Relatively little clonal expansion, among the lowest observed, appeared in partial responders at 0.1-3.0 mg/kg.

At baseline, cycle 4 day 1, and cycle 7 day 1, blood was sampled. A note on this clone: Its antigen is undetermined.

Profiled with immunoSEQ multiplex PCR; TCRdb holds only in-frame clones, not every one. Of 40,000 to 50,000 clones listed, roughly nine tenths are singletons. The TCR originated in an adult with an advanced solid tumor such as melanoma, head and neck, liver or kidney cancer. Sample: CD4+ or CD8+ T cells sorted from blood, taken in a trial of the OX40 agonist ivuxolimab.

The CDR3 loop reads CASSALMGSVSTYEQYF. The CDR3 DNA reads as TGCGCCAGCAGCGCCCTAATGGGGTCAGTCTCTACCTACGAGCAGTACTTC. The chain links TRBV4-1 to TRBJ2-7; D is uncertain. Germline CDR1 is MGHRA and CDR2 is YSYEKL. The CDR3 extends over 17 amino acids. V lost 5 bases and J lost 2, with 22 bases in between.